The 10 T cell receptor beta chains in this list originate from one sample, sequenced in a study of ipilimumab plus nivolumab after autologous stem cell transplantation. Sequencing used immunoSEQ multiplex PCR; TCRdb keeps in-frame clones, though not all of them. The sample records tens of thousands of clones, about 91% being singletons. Source: PBMCs, taken in a trial of ipilimumab plus nivolumab as post-transplant consolidation. These receptors came from a male donor with multiple myeloma.

The chain uses TRBV2 and TRBJ2-7, with 8 nucleotides matching TRBD1. The V gene's germline CDR1 is SNHLY and CDR2 FYNNEI. The CDR3 is 16 residues long. The V segment lost 7 bases and the J segment 0 bases; nucleotides outside the gene matches: 11. The CDR3 loop reads CASTGTGGPSSYEQYF. DNA for the CDR3: TGTGCCAGCACTGGGACAGGAGGGCCAAGCTCCTACGAGCAGTACTTC.

DNA for the CDR3: TGTGCCAGCAGCTTGGCCTTGATTACTAGCGGGACAGATACGCAGTATTTT. Its translation: CASSLALITSGTDTQYF. The chain recombines TRBV5-6 with TRBJ2-3; 9 bases agree with TRBD2. Germline V gives CDR1 SGHDT, CDR2 YYEEEE. The CDR3 is 17 amino acids. Trimming took 0 bases from V and 3 from J; bases not matched to a gene: 8.

The chain recombines TRBV27 with TRBJ2-1; no clear D gene. The V gene's germline CDR1 is MNHEY and CDR2 SMNVEV (reference sequence). V was cut by 2 bases and J by 5 bases, with 13 bases left in between. The CDR3 covers 15 residues. As DNA, the CDR3 is TGTGCCAGCAGTTTAAGTCCCATTCCTAACAATGAGCAGTTCTTC. Translating gives CASSLSPIPNNEQFF.

The chain carries TRBV28 and TRBJ2-7; 7 positions match TRBD1. CDR1 is MDHEN, CDR2 SYDVKM, per germline. V dropped 6 bases and J dropped 7; count of bases not matched to a gene: 15. This CDR3 region has 15 residues. CDR3 sequence reads: CASSSGTANPGEQYF. The CDR3 DNA follows: TGTGCCAGCAGCTCCGGGACAGCGAATCCTGGGGAGCAGTACTTC.

The rearrangement joins TRBV5-1 to TRBJ2-5; D is unclear. This CDR3 is 13 amino acids long. V lost 0 bases, J lost 4 bases, and 7 bases lay in between. CDR1 and CDR2 from the germline V gene are SGHRS and YFSETQ. CDR3 in amino acids: CASSLGALETQYF. The CDR3 coding sequence is TGCGCCAGCAGCTTGGGTGCTCTAGAGACCCAGTACTTC. The complete variable domain, with remaining parts taken from reference TRBV5-1 and TRBJ2-5, reads KAGVTQTPRYLIKTRGQQVTLSCSPISGHRSVSWYQQTPGQGLQFLFEYFSETQRNKGNFPGRFSGRQFSNSRSEMNVSTLELGDSALYLCASSLGALETQYFGPGTRLLVL.

The chain is built from TRBV2 and TRBJ2-7; D remains ambiguous. CDR1 SNHLY and CDR2 FYNNEI come from the germline V gene. The CDR3 consists of 12 residues. V lost 3 bases and J lost 3, with 6 bases in between. The CDR3 DNA is TGTGCCAGCAGTGAGTCTTTCTACGAGCAGTACTTC. This codes for CASSESFYEQYF.

This clone appeared once. The chain links TRBV6-6 to TRBJ2-1; D perhaps matches TRBD2 (5 bases). Germline V lookup: CDR1 MNHNY, CDR2 SVGAGI (reference sequence). The CDR3 has 15 amino acids. The V end was cut by 7 bases, the J end by 0 bases, with 13 bases between. The CDR3 sequence is CASNERYSSYNEQFF. DNA of the CDR3: TGTGCCAGCAATGAGCGGTACAGCTCCTACAATGAGCAGTTCTTC.

This clone was seen just once. The rearrangement joins TRBV13 to TRBJ1-4; maybe TRBD1 (5 bases). The CDR3 covers 17 residues. CDR1 and CDR2 from the germline V gene are PRHDT and FYEKMQ (reference sequence). Trimming removed 6 bases at V and 0 bases at J, with 17 bases between. The CDR3 sequence: CASSPPGARTTNEKLFF. The CDR3 nucleotides are TGTGCCAGCAGTCCACCCGGGGCAAGGACAACTAATGAAAAACTGTTTTTT.

This clone occurred once. CDR3 loop: CASSLVPGVTEAFF. For the CDR3, the DNA is TGTGCCAGCAGCTTAGTTCCTGGGGTCACTGAAGCTTTCTTT. The chain couples TRBV7-8 to TRBJ1-1, with D hard to call. Germline loops: CDR1 SGHVS, CDR2 FQNEAQ. V shed 1 base and J shed 4 bases, with 10 bases lying between them. The CDR3 spans 14 residues.

The chain recombines TRBV14 with TRBJ1-3; tentatively, D is TRBD1 (5 bases). V was cut by 4 bases and J by 0 bases, with 10 bases left in between. Germline CDR1 and CDR2: SGHDN and FVKESK. This CDR3 comprises 15 residues. The CDR3: CASSPGLSSGNTIYF. For the CDR3, the DNA is TGTGCCAGCAGCCCGGGACTGAGCTCTGGAAACACCATATATTTT.